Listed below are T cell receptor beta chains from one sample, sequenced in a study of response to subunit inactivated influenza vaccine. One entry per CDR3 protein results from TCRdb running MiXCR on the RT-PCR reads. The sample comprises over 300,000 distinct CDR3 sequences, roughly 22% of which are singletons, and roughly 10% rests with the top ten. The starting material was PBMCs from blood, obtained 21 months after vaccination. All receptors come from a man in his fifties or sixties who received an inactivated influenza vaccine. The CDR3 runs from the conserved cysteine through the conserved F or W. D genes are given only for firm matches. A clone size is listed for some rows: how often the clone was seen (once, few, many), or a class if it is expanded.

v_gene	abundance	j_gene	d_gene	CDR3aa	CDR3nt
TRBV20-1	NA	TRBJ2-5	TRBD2	CSATAGGIGETQYF	TGCAGTGCTACTGCGGGGGGGATTGGAGAGACCCAGTACTTC
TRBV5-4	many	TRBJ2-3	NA	CASSLGLADTQYF	TGTGCCAGCAGCCTCGGACTTGCCGATACGCAGTATTTT
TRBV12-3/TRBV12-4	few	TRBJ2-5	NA	CASSVAGSEETQYF	TGTGCCAGCAGTGTTGCAGGGTCTGAGGAGACCCAGTACTTC
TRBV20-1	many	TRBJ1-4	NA	CSARDPGLNEKLFF	TGCAGTGCTAGAGATCCGGGTCTTAATGAAAAACTGTTTTTT
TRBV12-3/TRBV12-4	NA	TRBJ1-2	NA	CASSSPANYGYTF	TGTGCCAGCAGTTCCCCCGCTAACTATGGCTACACCTTC
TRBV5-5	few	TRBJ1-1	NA	CASSSGPRGAFF	TGTGCCAGCAGCTCCGGGCCCAGAGGAGCTTTCTTT
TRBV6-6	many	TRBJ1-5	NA	CASTSGGQPQHF	TGTGCCAGCACCTCCGGCGGGCAGCCCCAGCATTTT
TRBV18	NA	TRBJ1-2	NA	CASSPRTEVDGYTF	TGTGCCAGCTCACCTAGGACAGAGGTGGATGGCTACACCTTC
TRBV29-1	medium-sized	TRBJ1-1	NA	CSVVPARWNTEAFF	TGCAGCGTTGTACCGGCCCGGTGGAACACTGAAGCTTTCTTT
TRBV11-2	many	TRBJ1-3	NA	CASSLDKGPGNTIYF	TGTGCCAGCAGCTTAGACAAGGGGCCTGGAAACACCATATATTTT
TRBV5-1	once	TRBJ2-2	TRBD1	CASSSDRVPGELFF	TGCGCCAGCAGCTCGGACAGGGTTCCCGGGGAGCTGTTTTTT
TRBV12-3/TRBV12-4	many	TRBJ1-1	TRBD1	CASSLQAGGTEAFF	TGTGCCAGCAGTTTACAAGCAGGGGGCACTGAAGCTTTCTTT
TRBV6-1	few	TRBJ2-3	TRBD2	CASSQLAALGDTQYF	TGTGCCAGCAGTCAACTAGCGGCCTTGGGCGATACGCAGTATTTT
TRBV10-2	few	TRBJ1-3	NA	CASSEAPEGSGNTIYF	TGCGCCAGCAGTGAGGCCCCCGAAGGATCTGGAAACACCATATATTTT
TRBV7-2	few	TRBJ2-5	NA	CASSFPLGGTQETQYF	TGTGCCAGCAGCTTTCCCCTTGGCGGGACCCAAGAGACCCAGTACTTC
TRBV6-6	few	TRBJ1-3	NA	CASSSAADTIYF	TGTGCCAGCAGTTCCGCAGCGGACACCATATATTTT
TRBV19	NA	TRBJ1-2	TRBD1	CASKEDRGHYGYTF	TGTGCCAGTAAGGAGGACAGGGGGCACTATGGCTACACCTTC
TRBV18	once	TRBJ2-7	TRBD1	CASSTGQKTYEQYF	TGTGCCAGCTCAACGGGACAGAAAACCTACGAGCAGTACTTC
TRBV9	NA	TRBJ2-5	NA	CASSVEGGGHQETQYF	TGTGCCAGCAGCGTAGAGGGAGGGGGCCACCAAGAGACCCAGTACTTC
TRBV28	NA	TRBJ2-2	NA	CASRTGKANTGELFF	TGTGCCAGCAGAACAGGGAAGGCGAACACCGGGGAGCTGTTTTTT
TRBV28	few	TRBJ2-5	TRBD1	CASRLTGTGLQETQYF	TGTGCCAGCAGACTAACCGGGACAGGGCTCCAAGAGACCCAGTACTTC
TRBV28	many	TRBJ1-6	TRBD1	CASNTGQGRTLHF	TGTGCCAGCAATACGGGACAGGGTAGAACCCTCCACTTT
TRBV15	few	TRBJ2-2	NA	CATSPGWLVDSGELFF	TGTGCCACCAGCCCTGGCTGGTTGGTTGACTCCGGGGAGCTGTTTTTT